This passage covers 10 T cell receptor beta chains from one sample sequenced in a study of response to subunit inactivated influenza vaccine. TCRdb called the RT-PCR reads again in MiXCR, with one record for every CDR3 protein. Found here are 500,000 or so distinct CDR3 sequences, over 9.5% of them singletons; the top ten hold 9.5% to 15%. Material: PBMCs from blood, obtained roughly 45 days after vaccination. The receptors shown here come from a middle-aged man who received an inactivated influenza vaccine.

CDR3 protein: CASSTGTGTFSGETQYF. The CDR3 DNA follows: TGTGCCAGCAGTACCGGGACAGGGACCTTTTCGGGAGAGACCCAGTACTTC. V usage is TRBV6-2 or TRBV6-3 and J usage is TRBJ2-5; 9 nucleotides match TRBD1. Looked up from germline, CDR1 is MNHEY and CDR2 is SVGEGT. After removal of 5 bases from V and 4 bases from J, the junction contained 14 bases not matched to a gene. This CDR3 region has 17 residues.

This chain joins TRBV7-9 and TRBJ2-5; tentative D call: TRBD2 (6 bases). This CDR3 is built from 15 residues. The ends were cut back, 1 base at V and 5 bases at J, with 14 bases in the middle. CDR1 and CDR2 (germline): SEHNR, FQNEAQ (reference sequence). The CDR3, as DNA: TGTGCCAGCAGCTTAGGCCCTGGAGGGCGCGAGACCCAGTACTTC. Encoded protein: CASSLGPGGRETQYF.

The table lists this clonotype with a few counts. V usage is TRBV11-2 and J usage is TRBJ2-1, with 12 bases identical to TRBD1. The CDR3 loop spans 15 amino acids. V lost 6 bases and J lost 7; bases outside the gene matches: 7. Looked up from germline, CDR1 is SGHAT and CDR2 is FQNNGV. CDR3 DNA: TGTGCCAGCAGTCGGGACAGGGGGCGGTTTAATGAGCAGTTCTTC. It yields the protein CASSRDRGRFNEQFF.

This chain connects TRBV4-3 to TRBJ2-1, with 7 nucleotides matching TRBD2. The length of the CDR3 is 13 residues. Germline V gene lookup returns CDR1 LGHNA and CDR2 YSLEER. Losses at the gene ends were 0 bases for V and 9 bases for J; bases not matched to a gene: 2. The CDR3 spells CASSQEGRGEQFF. In nucleotides, the CDR3 is TGCGCCAGCAGCCAAGAAGGGAGGGGTGAGCAGTTCTTC.

This clonotype was recorded many times. The CDR3 bases are TGTGCCAGCAGTGATAAACTAGTACAGTTCTTC. Translation gives CASSDKLVQFF. This rearrangement joins TRBV6-5 to TRBJ2-1; D perhaps matches TRBD2 (5 bases). The CDR3 totals 11 residues. Germline values: CDR1 MNHEY, CDR2 SVGAGI. V gave up 5 bases and J gave up 13 bases, with 12 bases separating them.

J is TRBJ2-7 and V is TRBV7-2, with unresolved D. Germline CDR1 is SGHTA and CDR2 is FQGNSA. The length of the CDR3 is 14 residues. The V end lost 5 bases, the J end lost 4 bases, and 15 bases lay between the germline ends. DNA of the CDR3: TGTGCCAGCAGCCCACTCCCCCGACAATACGAGCAGTACTTC. It encodes CASSPLPRQYEQYF.

This clonotype was detected ten times or more. The chain links TRBV10-3 to TRBJ1-4; D gene ambiguous. Germline CDR1 ENHRY, CDR2 SYGVKD. This CDR3 contains 14 residues. Deletions cut 0 bases from V and 5 bases from J, with 7 bases between. The CDR3 sequence is CAISESSTNEKLFF. DNA for the CDR3: TGTGCCATCAGTGAGTCATCTACCAATGAAAAACTGTTTTTT.

The genes are TRBV12-3 or TRBV12-4 and TRBJ1-3; D is unresolved. The V end lost 3 bases, the J end lost 3 bases, and 12 bases lay between the germline ends. CDR3 length: 15 residues. The CDR3 protein is CASSFGGPDGNTIYF. The CDR3 bases are TGTGCCAGCAGTTTTGGAGGGCCCGATGGAAACACCATATATTTT.

This clonotype occurred many times. The chain combines TRBV4-2 with TRBJ1-1; D not certain. Germline CDR1 reads LGHNA; CDR2 reads YNFKEQ. The CDR3 is 13 amino acids. V lost 2 bases and J 6 bases, leaving 10 bases between the germline ends. CDR3 sequence (DNA): TGTGCCAGCAGCCAAATGTCGGGTCCTGAAGCTTTCTTT. Protein sequence: CASSQMSGPEAFF.

This clonotype was detected ten times or more. V gene TRBV5-1 combines with J gene TRBJ2-7; 9 positions agree with TRBD1. V lost 4 bases and J lost 6; bases outside the gene matches: 11. From germline, CDR1 is SGHRS and CDR2 YFSETQ. The CDR3 has 15 amino acids. CDR3 nucleotides: TGCGCCAGCAGCAAATTCCGGGACAGGGCCTCCGAGCAGTACTTC. This codes for CASSKFRDRASEQYF. Combining the CDR3 with reference TRBV5-1 and TRBJ2-7 gives the whole variable domain KAGVTQTPRYLIKTRGQQVTLSCSPISGHRSVSWYQQTPGQGLQFLFEYFSETQRNKGNFPGRFSGRQFSNSRSEMNVSTLELGDSALYLCASSKFRDRASEQYFGPGTRLTVT.